This is a list of T cell receptor beta chains from one sample in a study of blood T cell repertoires in COVID-19. TCRdb's table, derived via immunoSEQ multiplex PCR, lists solely in-frame clones and lacks some. In the table there are roughly 62,000 clones, 80% to 95% of which are singletons. Sequencing was performed on peripheral blood. The receptors stem from a human donor in a cohort sampled during active COVID-19. The CDR3 runs from the conserved cysteine through the conserved F or W. The D gene is left open where the match is weak. A clone size is listed for some rows: how often the clone was seen (once, few, many), or a class if it is expanded.

clone size: -; CDR3 length: 15; D gene: -; J gene: TRBJ2-1; V gene: TRBV27; CDR3 DNA: TGTGCCAGCAGTAAAAGTACCCGGAGGGCCGGTGAGCAGTTCTTC; CDR3 protein: CASSKSTRRAGEQFF
clone size: -; CDR3 length: 14; D gene: -; J gene: TRBJ2-5; V gene: TRBV7-3; CDR3 DNA: TGTGCCAGCAGCTTATCCAGCGACTCTCAGACCCAGTACTTC; CDR3 protein: CASSLSSDSQTQYF
clone size: -; CDR3 length: 17; D gene: TRBD1; J gene: TRBJ1-5; V gene: TRBV6-6; CDR3 DNA: TGTGCCAGCAGACGACAGGGGGGATCGTATAGCAATCAGCCCCAGCATTTT; CDR3 protein: CASRRQGGSYSNQPQHF
clone size: -; CDR3 length: 11; D gene: -; J gene: TRBJ2-1; V gene: TRBV20-1; CDR3 DNA: TGCAGTGCGTCAGAATACAATGAGCAGTTCTTC; CDR3 protein: CSASEYNEQFF
clone size: -; CDR3 length: 17; D gene: -; J gene: TRBJ1-5; V gene: TRBV19; CDR3 DNA: TGTGCCAGTAGTATCCGGGGGGATGGTGGAGGTTATCAGCCCCAGCATTTT; CDR3 protein: CASSIRGDGGGYQPQHF
clone size: -; CDR3 length: 14; D gene: -; J gene: TRBJ2-1; V gene: TRBV7-8; CDR3 DNA: TGTGCCAGCAGTCACGAGGCGGGCCGAGGAAAAGAGTTCTTC; CDR3 protein: CASSHEAGRGKEFF
clone size: -; CDR3 length: 14; D gene: TRBD1; J gene: TRBJ2-1; V gene: TRBV4-1; CDR3 DNA: TGCGCCAGCAGCCATAACAGGGGTTCTGATGAGCAGTTCTTC; CDR3 protein: CASSHNRGSDEQFF
clone size: -; CDR3 length: 14; D gene: -; J gene: TRBJ2-1; V gene: TRBV28; CDR3 DNA: TGTGCCAGCAGTCTAAAACTGGCGGTCCCCCTGCAGTTCTTC; CDR3 protein: CASSLKLAVPLQFF
clone size: -; CDR3 length: 17; D gene: TRBD2; J gene: TRBJ2-5; V gene: TRBV7-2; CDR3 DNA: TGTGCCAGCAGCTTAGGAGGATTGCGGGAGGGGATGGAGACCCAGTACTTC; CDR3 protein: CASSLGGLREGMETQYF
clone size: -; CDR3 length: 16; D gene: TRBD2; J gene: TRBJ2-5; V gene: TRBV7-8; CDR3 DNA: TGTGCCACAGGACTAGCGGGAGTGGGGCCGCAAGAGACCCAGTACTTC; CDR3 protein: CATGLAGVGPQETQYF
clone size: -; CDR3 length: 13; D gene: TRBD1; J gene: TRBJ2-7; V gene: TRBV27; CDR3 DNA: TGTGCCAGCAGCCGACAGGGTTCCTACGAGCAGTACTTC; CDR3 protein: CASSRQGSYEQYF
clone size: -; CDR3 length: 19; D gene: -; J gene: TRBJ2-6; V gene: TRBV4-2; CDR3 DNA: TGTGCCAGCAGCCAGGACATAATGGGACTCCAGCTGGAGGCCAACGTCCTGACTTTC; CDR3 protein: CASSQDIMGLQLEANVLTF
clone size: -; CDR3 length: 13; D gene: -; J gene: TRBJ1-1; V gene: TRBV11-2; CDR3 DNA: TGTGCCAGCAGCCTTACAGAGACCACTGAAGCTTTCTTT; CDR3 protein: CASSLTETTEAFF
clone size: -; CDR3 length: 15; D gene: -; J gene: TRBJ2-7; V gene: TRBV28; CDR3 DNA: TGTGCCAGCAGTTTGGGGTACACAGGGACCTACGAGCAGTACTTC; CDR3 protein: CASSLGYTGTYEQYF
clone size: -; CDR3 length: 14; D gene: -; J gene: TRBJ2-5; V gene: TRBV18; CDR3 DNA: TGTGCCAGCTCACCGGGGCCCTCGGGAGAGACCCAGTACTTC; CDR3 protein: CASSPGPSGETQYF
clone size: -; CDR3 length: 15; D gene: -; J gene: TRBJ2-3; V gene: TRBV6-5; CDR3 DNA: TGTGCCAGCAGCCTGCTTAAGGGGAGCACAGATACGCAGTATTTT; CDR3 protein: CASSLLKGSTDTQYF
clone size: -; CDR3 length: 13; D gene: TRBD1; J gene: TRBJ2-3; V gene: TRBV7-2; CDR3 DNA: TGTGCCAGCAGCGCCGCCATGAGACAGGGCCGGTATTTT; CDR3 protein: CASSAAMRQGRYF
clone size: -; CDR3 length: 14; D gene: -; J gene: TRBJ2-5; V gene: TRBV4-3; CDR3 DNA: TGCGCCAGCAGCCAAGATCGGGGGATCGGGACCCAGTACTTC; CDR3 protein: CASSQDRGIGTQYF
clone size: -; CDR3 length: 16; D gene: -; J gene: TRBJ2-5; V gene: TRBV11-1; CDR3 DNA: TGTGCCAGCAGCTATCGTAGGGGGACCTTTCAAGAGACCCAGTACTTC; CDR3 protein: CASSYRRGTFQETQYF
clone size: -; CDR3 length: 16; D gene: TRBD2; J gene: TRBJ2-3; V gene: TRBV28; CDR3 DNA: TGTGCCAGCAGTCGGACACTAGCGGGGGGCCCAGATACGCAGTATTTT; CDR3 protein: CASSRTLAGGPDTQYF
clone size: -; CDR3 length: 15; D gene: TRBD2; J gene: TRBJ2-3; V gene: TRBV5-1; CDR3 DNA: TGCGCCAGCAGCTTAGCGGGGGCCATCACAGATACGCAGTATTTT; CDR3 protein: CASSLAGAITDTQYF
clone size: -; CDR3 length: 13; D gene: -; J gene: TRBJ2-7; V gene: TRBV27; CDR3 DNA: TGTGCCAGCAATGGCAGGGAAAGCCGCGAGCAGTACTTC; CDR3 protein: CASNGRESREQYF
clone size: -; CDR3 length: 13; D gene: -; J gene: TRBJ2-5; V gene: TRBV3-1/TRBV3-2; CDR3 DNA: TGTGCCAGCAGCCAATATAGTATGGAGACCCAGTACTTC; CDR3 protein: CASSQYSMETQYF
clone size: -; CDR3 length: 15; D gene: -; J gene: TRBJ1-2; V gene: TRBV4-2; CDR3 DNA: TGTGCCAGCAGCCAAGAGTCGCGGCAGGGCGATGGCTACACCTTC; CDR3 protein: CASSQESRQGDGYTF
clone size: once; CDR3 length: 11; D gene: TRBD2; J gene: TRBJ2-7; V gene: TRBV12-3/TRBV12-4; CDR3 DNA: TGTGCCAGCAGTAATAGCGGGAGTTATTACTTC; CDR3 protein: CASSNSGSYYF
clone size: once; CDR3 length: 16; D gene: TRBD1; J gene: TRBJ2-2; V gene: TRBV13; CDR3 DNA: TGTGCCAGCAGCCCAAGACAGGGGGCGAGCACCGGGGAGCTGTTTTTT; CDR3 protein: CASSPRQGASTGELFF